The entry that follows covers one T cell receptor beta chain sequence. Its antigen is as yet unknown. V was trimmed by 7 bases and J by 0 bases, leaving 4 bases between them. This CDR3 has 13 residues. The germline V gene encodes CDR1 SNHLY and CDR2 FYNNEI. The sample is drawn from a study of cytomegalovirus exposure and HLA in healthy donors. Overall study context: Findings of an earlier analysis included roughly 110 million unique TCR beta sequences from roughly 180 million T cells. The study's findings and limits: In vitro, a few CMV-associated chains proved specific for CMV antigens.

In the PCR, 60 Vbeta and 13 Jbeta primers were used. The method was immunoSEQ multiplex PCR; TCRdb's version includes in-frame clones alone and lacks a portion of them. Here the sample spans under 150,000 clones, about 85% being singletons. This sequence originates from a boy under 18 in good health and CMV-seronegative. The chain employs TRBV2 and TRBJ2-6; D is undetermined. The sample taken for sequencing was PBMCs. CDR3 in DNA: TGTGCCAGCACTCCCTCTGGGGCCAACGTCCTGACTTTC. Protein: CASTPSGANVLTF.